This T cell receptor (beta chain) emerged from a study of T cell repertoires and HLA-DP antigens. Across the study: Transduced HeLa cells presented HLA-DP to CD4+ T cells.

Produced via immunoSEQ multiplex PCR; TCRdb's table is partial and in-frame only. The sample consists of around 110,000 clones, 80% to 95% of them appearing once. As regards this clone: The antigen remains undetermined.

CDR1 is SGHTA and CDR2 is FQGNSA in the germline V gene. This CDR3 has 13 residues. Trimming stripped 5 bases from V and 0 bases from J, with 5 bases between. What was sequenced was CD4+ T cells from PBMCs. The source is a woman between 18 and 29 years old in good health and CMV-seronegative. The rearrangement links TRBV7-2 to TRBJ1-5; D not certain. Written as DNA, the CDR3 is TGTGCCAGCAGCCCCAGTAGCAATCAGCCCCAGCATTTT. Translating it yields CASSPSSNQPQHF.